A single sample is the source of the 5 T cell receptor beta chains below, sequenced in a study of T cell responses to AZD1222 COVID-19 vaccine. Method: immunoSEQ multiplex PCR; TCRdb's copy keeps in-frame clones and lacks some. The sample records around 140,000 clones, 85% to 95% being singletons. The sequenced sample was peripheral blood, obtained after recovery from COVID-19. The source is an adult who had recovered from COVID-19.

This chain uses TRBV19 with TRBJ2-3, with TRBD2 identical over 12 bases. Germline V gene data show CDR1 as LNHDA and CDR2 as SQIVND (reference sequence). Trimming cost V 0 bases and J 5 bases; bases outside gene matches: 3. The CDR3 is made up of 16 amino acids. This CDR3 reads CASSIDLAGGQDTQYF. In DNA, the CDR3 is TGTGCCAGTAGTATAGATCTAGCGGGAGGGCAAGATACGCAGTATTTT.

The chain has TRBV5-6 and TRBJ2-3; 7 bases fit TRBD1. The CDR3 runs to 14 residues. V was pared by 10 bases and J by 0 bases, with 8 bases of the junction left unmatched. Germline lookup yields CDR1 SGHDT and CDR2 YYEEEE. The CDR3 DNA reads as TGTGCCTCGTACAGGGGATTCAGCACAGATACGCAGTATTTT. Its protein is CASYRGFSTDTQYF.

The gene calls are TRBV24-1 and TRBJ1-2; 7 bases line up with TRBD1. The CDR3 spans 16 residues. Germline CDR1 KGHDR, CDR2 SFDVKD. V was pared by 4 bases and J by 8 bases, with 15 bases of the junction left unmatched. The CDR3 nucleotides read TGTGCCACCAGTGAAAGTAGGGGGCCGCTGTCGAACGGCTACACCTTC. Translation gives CATSESRGPLSNGYTF.

This clone appeared a single time. The rearrangement joins TRBV5-1 to TRBJ2-7; 12 bases fit TRBD2. V trimming: 3 bases; J trimming: 3 bases; junction bases outside the gene matches: 1. CDR1 and CDR2 from the germline V gene are SGHRS and YFSETQ. The CDR3 loop spans 14 amino acids. The CDR3 here is CASSWTSGNYEQYF. CDR3 coding DNA: TGCGCCAGCAGCTGGACTAGCGGGAACTACGAGCAGTACTTC.

The rearrangement uses TRBV5-1 and TRBJ2-3, with no clear D. This CDR3 comprises 15 residues. The V and J ends lost 4 bases and 1 base respectively, with 13 bases between them. Germline V gene lookup returns CDR1 SGHRS and CDR2 YFSETQ. The DNA for the CDR3 is TGCGCCAGCAGCCCCCTGGTTGCCGGCACAGATACGCAGTATTTT. This sequence encodes CASSPLVAGTDTQYF.